This T cell receptor beta chain was obtained from a study of blood T cell repertoires in COVID-19. Across the whole study: PBMCs, B-cell-depleted T cells, or T cells were the source of the cDNA or gDNA that made up the material.

In the original processing: Amplification of reference gene primers was used by the study to estimate nucleated cell counts. The table came from immunoSEQ multiplex PCR; TCRdb's copy has only in-frame clones and leaves some out. That table furnishes V, J and clone size, whereas the DNA furnished D and trimming. The sample contains 200,000 or so clones, approximately 84% of which appear only once. The V and J ends lost 5 bases and 2 bases respectively, with 19 bases between them. The CDR3 is 16 residues long. Germline CDR1 reads MDHEN; CDR2 reads SYDVKM. The receptor was derived from a human donor with acute or convalescent COVID-19. The donor label of this sample is uncertain. V gene TRBV28 combines with J gene TRBJ2-7; possibly TRBD1 for D (6 bases). The sequenced sample was peripheral blood. Here the CDR3 DNA reads TGTGCCAGCAGTGGGGCACAGGGAAGGGGCCCCTACGAGCAGTACTTC. This encodes CASSGAQGRGPYEQYF.